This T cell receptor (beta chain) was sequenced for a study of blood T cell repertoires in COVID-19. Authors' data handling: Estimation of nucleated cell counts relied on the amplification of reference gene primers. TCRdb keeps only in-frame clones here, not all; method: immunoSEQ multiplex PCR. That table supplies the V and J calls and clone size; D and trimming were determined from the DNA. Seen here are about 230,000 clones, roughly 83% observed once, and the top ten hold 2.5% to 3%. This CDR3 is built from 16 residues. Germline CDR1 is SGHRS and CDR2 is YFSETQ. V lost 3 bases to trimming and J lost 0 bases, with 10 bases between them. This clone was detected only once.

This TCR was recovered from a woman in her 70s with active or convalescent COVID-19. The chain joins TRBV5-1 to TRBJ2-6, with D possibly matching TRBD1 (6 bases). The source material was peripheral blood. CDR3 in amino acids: CASSYLQGSGANVLTF. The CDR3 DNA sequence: TGCGCCAGCAGCTACCTACAGGGCTCTGGGGCCAACGTCCTGACTTTC.